Only a few counts were recorded for the clone carrying this TCR beta chain. Seattle patient enrollment occurred during active infection, with longitudinal follow-up thereafter. The assay was immunoSEQ multiplex PCR, and TCRdb's table has in-frame clones only and misses some. The sample has around 190,000 clones; around 75% are singletons. This record belongs to a study of blood T cell repertoires in COVID-19. Study-level background: Some COVID-19 samples were acute and others convalescent; all came from the United States, Italy and Spain. The analysed material was cDNA or gDNA that came from T cells, B-cell-depleted T cells, or PBMCs.

This clonotype was obtained from a woman aged 40 to 49 with COVID-19, enrolled during active disease. The sample taken for sequencing was peripheral blood.

This chain's CDR3 is CAWERGLQETQYF. In nucleotides, the CDR3 is TGTGCCTGGGAGCGGGGCCTCCAGGAGACCCAGTACTTC. This chain uses TRBV30 with TRBJ2-5; 7 nucleotides match TRBD2. The germline gives CDR1 GTSNPN, CDR2 SVGIG (reference sequence). The length of the CDR3 is 13 residues. The J segment lost 5 bases and the V segment lost 5 bases, leaving 8 bases of the junction unmatched.